The present TCR beta chain was sequenced within a study of cytomegalovirus exposure and HLA in healthy donors. Study-wide points: Confirmation in vitro established that a few CMV-associated chains were specific for CMV antigens. More than 150 TCR beta chains were listed as cytomegalovirus-associated.

Concerning this clone: Its cognate antigen is unknown.

This CDR3 is 15 amino acids long. Germline CDR1 reads MNHEY; CDR2 reads SMNVEV (reference sequence). Unmatched junction bases numbered 3, after V lost 0 bases and J lost 7 bases. Method: immunoSEQ multiplex PCR; TCRdb's copy keeps in-frame clones and lacks some. The sample has about 160,000 clones, 95% to 97% seen once. This rearrangement joins TRBV27 to TRBJ2-2; 9 bases match TRBD1. The sample was PBMCs. This receptor was obtained from a woman between 18 and 29 years old in good health and CMV-seronegative. Here the CDR3 reads CASSLSGTGFGELFF. The CDR3 nucleotides read TGTGCCAGCAGTTTATCGGGGACAGGGTTCGGGGAGCTGTTTTTT.